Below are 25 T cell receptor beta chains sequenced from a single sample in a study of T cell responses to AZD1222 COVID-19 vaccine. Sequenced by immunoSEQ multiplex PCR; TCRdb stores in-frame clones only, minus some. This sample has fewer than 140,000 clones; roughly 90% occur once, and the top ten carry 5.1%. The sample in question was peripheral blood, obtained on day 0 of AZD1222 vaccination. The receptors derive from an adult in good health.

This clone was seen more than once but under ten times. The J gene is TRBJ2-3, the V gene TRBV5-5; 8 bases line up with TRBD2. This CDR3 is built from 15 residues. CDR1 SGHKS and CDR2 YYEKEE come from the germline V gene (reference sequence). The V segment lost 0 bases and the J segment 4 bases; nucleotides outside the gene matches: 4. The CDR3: CASSLVQTSADTQYF. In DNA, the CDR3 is TGTGCCAGCAGCTTGGTACAGACTAGCGCAGATACGCAGTATTTT.

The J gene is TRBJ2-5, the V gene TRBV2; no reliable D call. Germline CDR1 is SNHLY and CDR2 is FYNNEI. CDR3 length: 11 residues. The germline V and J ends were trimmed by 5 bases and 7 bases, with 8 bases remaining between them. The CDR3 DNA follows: TGTGCCAGCAGTCCCAGAGGGACCCAGTACTTC. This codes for CASSPRGTQYF. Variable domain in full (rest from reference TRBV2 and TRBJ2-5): EPEVTQTPSHQVTQMGQEVILRCVPISNHLYFYWYRQILGQKVEFLVSFYNNEISEKSEIFDDQFSVERPDGSNFTLKIRSTKLEDSAMYFCASSPRGTQYFGPGTRLLVL.

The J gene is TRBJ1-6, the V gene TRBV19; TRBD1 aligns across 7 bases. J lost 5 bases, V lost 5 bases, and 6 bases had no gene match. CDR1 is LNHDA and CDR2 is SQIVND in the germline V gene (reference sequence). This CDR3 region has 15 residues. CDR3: CASSVGTDHNSPLHF. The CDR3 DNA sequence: TGTGCCAGTAGTGTTGGGACAGACCATAATTCACCCCTCCACTTT.

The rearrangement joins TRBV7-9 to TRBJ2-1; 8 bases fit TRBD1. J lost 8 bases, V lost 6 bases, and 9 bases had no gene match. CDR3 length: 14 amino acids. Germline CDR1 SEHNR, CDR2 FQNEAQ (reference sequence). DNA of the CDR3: TGTGCCAGCAGTCCATGGACAGGGAAGGATGAGCAGTTCTTC. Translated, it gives CASSPWTGKDEQFF.

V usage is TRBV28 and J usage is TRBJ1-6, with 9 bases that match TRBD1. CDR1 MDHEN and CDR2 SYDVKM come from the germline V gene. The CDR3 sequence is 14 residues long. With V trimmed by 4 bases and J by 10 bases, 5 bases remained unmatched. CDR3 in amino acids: CASSSGQGRSPLHF. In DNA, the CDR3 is TGTGCCAGCAGTTCAGGACAGGGGAGATCACCCCTCCACTTT.

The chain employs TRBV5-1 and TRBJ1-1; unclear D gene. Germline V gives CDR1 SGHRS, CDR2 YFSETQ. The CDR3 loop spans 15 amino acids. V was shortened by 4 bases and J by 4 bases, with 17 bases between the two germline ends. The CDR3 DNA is TGCGCCAGCAGCCCTTCCTTTACGGGGTCCACTGAAGCTTTCTTT. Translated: CASSPSFTGSTEAFF.

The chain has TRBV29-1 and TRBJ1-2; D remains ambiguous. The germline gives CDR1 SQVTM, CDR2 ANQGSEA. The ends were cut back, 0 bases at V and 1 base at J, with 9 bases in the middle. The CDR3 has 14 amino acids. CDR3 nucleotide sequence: TGCAGCGTTGAAGAGGTGACCCTTAACTATGGCTACACCTTC. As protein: CSVEEVTLNYGYTF.

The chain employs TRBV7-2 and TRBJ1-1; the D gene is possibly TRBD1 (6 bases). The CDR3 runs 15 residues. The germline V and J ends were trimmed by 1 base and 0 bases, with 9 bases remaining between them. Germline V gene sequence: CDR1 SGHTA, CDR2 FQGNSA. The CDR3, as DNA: TGTGCCAGCAGCTTAGAAGGGACACTGAACACTGAAGCTTTCTTT. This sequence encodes CASSLEGTLNTEAFF.

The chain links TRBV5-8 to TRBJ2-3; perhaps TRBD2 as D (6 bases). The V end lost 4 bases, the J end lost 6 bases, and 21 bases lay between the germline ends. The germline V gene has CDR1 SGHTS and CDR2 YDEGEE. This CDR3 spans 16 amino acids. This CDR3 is CASSTPWREQTDTQYF. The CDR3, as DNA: TGTGCCAGCAGCACCCCGTGGAGGGAACAAACGGATACGCAGTATTTT.

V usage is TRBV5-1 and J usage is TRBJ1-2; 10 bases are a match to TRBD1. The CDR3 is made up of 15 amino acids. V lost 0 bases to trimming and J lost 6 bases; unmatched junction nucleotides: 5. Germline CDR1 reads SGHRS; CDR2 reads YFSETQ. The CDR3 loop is CASSLGQGARDGYTF. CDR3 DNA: TGCGCCAGCAGCTTGGGACAGGGGGCTCGGGATGGCTACACCTTC.

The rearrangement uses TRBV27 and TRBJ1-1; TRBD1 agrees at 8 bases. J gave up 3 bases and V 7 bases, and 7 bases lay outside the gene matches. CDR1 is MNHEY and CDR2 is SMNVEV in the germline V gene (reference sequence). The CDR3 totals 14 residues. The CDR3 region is CASKRTGSDTEAFF. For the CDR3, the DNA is TGTGCCAGCAAGCGGACAGGGTCTGACACTGAAGCTTTCTTT.

The CDR3 sequence is CASSPTGGNQPQHF. The DNA of the CDR3 is TGTGCCAGCTCCCCCACAGGGGGCAATCAGCCCCAGCATTTT. The rearrangement links TRBV18 to TRBJ1-5; 7 bases align to TRBD1. Germline assignment: CDR1 KGHSH and CDR2 LQKENI. V lost 6 bases to trimming and J lost 2 bases; unmatched junction nucleotides: 4. CDR3 length equals 14 residues.

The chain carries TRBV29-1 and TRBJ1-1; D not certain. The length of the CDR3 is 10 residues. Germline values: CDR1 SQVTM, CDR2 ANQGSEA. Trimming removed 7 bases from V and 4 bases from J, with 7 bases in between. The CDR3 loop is CSAAGTEAFF. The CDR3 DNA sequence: TGCAGCGCCGCAGGCACTGAAGCTTTCTTT.

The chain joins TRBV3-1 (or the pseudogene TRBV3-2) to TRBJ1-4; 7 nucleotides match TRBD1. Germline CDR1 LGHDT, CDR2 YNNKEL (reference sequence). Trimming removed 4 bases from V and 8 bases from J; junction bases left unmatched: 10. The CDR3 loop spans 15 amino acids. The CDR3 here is CASSPYTGESEKLFF. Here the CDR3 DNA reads TGTGCCAGCAGCCCATACACAGGGGAATCGGAAAAACTGTTTTTT.

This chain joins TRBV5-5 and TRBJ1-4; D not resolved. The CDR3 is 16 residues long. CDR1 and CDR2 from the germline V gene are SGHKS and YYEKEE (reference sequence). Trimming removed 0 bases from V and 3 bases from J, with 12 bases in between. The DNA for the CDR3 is TGTGCCAGCAGCTTGGAACAGACGAGCTCTAATGAAAAACTGTTTTTT. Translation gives CASSLEQTSSNEKLFF.

The CDR3 protein is CASSRTGGPEAFF. DNA of the CDR3: TGCGCCAGCAGCCGGACAGGGGGGCCTGAAGCTTTCTTT. The rearrangement uses TRBV5-1 and TRBJ1-1, with 10 positions matching TRBD1. CDR1 and CDR2 (germline): SGHRS, YFSETQ. V dropped 4 bases and J dropped 6; count of bases not matched to a gene: 3. The CDR3 has 13 residues.

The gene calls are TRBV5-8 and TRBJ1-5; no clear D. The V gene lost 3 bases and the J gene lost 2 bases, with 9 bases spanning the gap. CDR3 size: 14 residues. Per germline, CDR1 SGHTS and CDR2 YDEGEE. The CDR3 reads CASSSRMGNQPQHF. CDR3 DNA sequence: TGTGCCAGCAGCTCCAGGATGGGCAATCAGCCCCAGCATTTT. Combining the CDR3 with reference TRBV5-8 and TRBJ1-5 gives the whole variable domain EAGVTQSPTHLIKTRGQQATLRCSPISGHTSVYWYQQALGLGLQFLLWYDEGEERNRGNFPPRFSGRQFPNYSSELNVNALELEDSALYLCASSSRMGNQPQHFGDGTRLSIL.

The CDR3 loop is CASSRDKNQPQHF. DNA for the CDR3: TGTGCCAGCAGCCGAGACAAGAATCAGCCCCAGCATTTT. The chain recombines TRBV7-8 with TRBJ1-5, with D unclear. Deletions cut 5 bases from V and 4 bases from J, with 9 bases between. Germline lookup yields CDR1 SGHVS and CDR2 FQNEAQ. CDR3 length: 13 residues. Complete variable domain (other parts from reference TRBV7-8 and TRBJ1-5): GAGVSQSPRYKVAKRGQDVALRCDPISGHVSLFWYQQALGQGPEFLTYFQNEAQLDKSGLPSDRFFAERPEGSVSTLKIQRTQQEDSAVYLCASSRDKNQPQHFGDGTRLSIL.

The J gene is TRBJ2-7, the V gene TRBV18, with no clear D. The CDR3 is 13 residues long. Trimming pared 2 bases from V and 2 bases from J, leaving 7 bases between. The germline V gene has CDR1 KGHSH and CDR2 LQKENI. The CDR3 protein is CASSPAAAYEQYF. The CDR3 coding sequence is TGTGCCAGCTCACCAGCGGCGGCCTACGAGCAGTACTTC. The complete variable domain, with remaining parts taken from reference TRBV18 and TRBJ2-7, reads NAGVMQNPRHLVRRRGQEARLRCSPMKGHSHVYWYRQLPEEGLKFMVYLQKENIIDESGMPKERFSAEFPKEGPSILRIQQVVRGDSAAYFCASSPAAAYEQYFGPGTRLTVT.

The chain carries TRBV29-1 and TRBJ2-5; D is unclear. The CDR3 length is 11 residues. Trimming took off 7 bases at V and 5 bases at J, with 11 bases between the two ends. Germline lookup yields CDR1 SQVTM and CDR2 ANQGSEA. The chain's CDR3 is CSAALLETQYF. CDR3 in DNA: TGCAGCGCTGCTTTGCTGGAGACCCAGTACTTC.

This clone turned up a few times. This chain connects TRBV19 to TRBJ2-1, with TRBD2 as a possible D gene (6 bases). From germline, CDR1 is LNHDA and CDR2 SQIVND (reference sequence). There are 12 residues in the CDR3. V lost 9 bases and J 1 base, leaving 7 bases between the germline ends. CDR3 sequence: CASGRSYNEQFF. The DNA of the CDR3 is TGTGCCAGCGGGAGATCCTACAATGAGCAGTTCTTC.

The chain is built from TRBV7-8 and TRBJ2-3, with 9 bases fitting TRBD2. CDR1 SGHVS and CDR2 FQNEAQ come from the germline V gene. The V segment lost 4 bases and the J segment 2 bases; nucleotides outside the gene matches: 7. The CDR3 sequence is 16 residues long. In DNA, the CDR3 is TGTGCCAGCAGCTCCTCGGCGGGAGGGGACACAGATACGCAGTATTTT. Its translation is CASSSSAGGDTDTQYF.

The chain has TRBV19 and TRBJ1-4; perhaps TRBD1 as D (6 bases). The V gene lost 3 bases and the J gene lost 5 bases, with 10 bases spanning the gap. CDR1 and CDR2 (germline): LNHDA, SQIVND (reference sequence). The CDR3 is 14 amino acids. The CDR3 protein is CASSIGGRNEKLFF. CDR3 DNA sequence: TGTGCCAGTAGTATCGGGGGGCGCAATGAAAAACTGTTTTTT.

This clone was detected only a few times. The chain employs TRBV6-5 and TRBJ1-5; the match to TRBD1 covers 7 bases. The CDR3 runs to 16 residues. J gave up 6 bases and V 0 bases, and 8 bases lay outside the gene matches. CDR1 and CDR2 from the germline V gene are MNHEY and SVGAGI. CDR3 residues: CASSYSARGVGQPQHF. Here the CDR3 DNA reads TGTGCCAGCAGTTACTCGGCCAGGGGGGTGGGTCAGCCCCAGCATTTT.

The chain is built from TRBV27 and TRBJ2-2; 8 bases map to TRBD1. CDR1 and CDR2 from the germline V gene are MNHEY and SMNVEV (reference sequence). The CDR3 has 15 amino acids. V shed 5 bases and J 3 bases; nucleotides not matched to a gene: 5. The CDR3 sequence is CASSLTGGHTGELFF. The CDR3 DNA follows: TGTGCCAGCAGTCTAACAGGGGGGCACACCGGGGAGCTGTTTTTT.